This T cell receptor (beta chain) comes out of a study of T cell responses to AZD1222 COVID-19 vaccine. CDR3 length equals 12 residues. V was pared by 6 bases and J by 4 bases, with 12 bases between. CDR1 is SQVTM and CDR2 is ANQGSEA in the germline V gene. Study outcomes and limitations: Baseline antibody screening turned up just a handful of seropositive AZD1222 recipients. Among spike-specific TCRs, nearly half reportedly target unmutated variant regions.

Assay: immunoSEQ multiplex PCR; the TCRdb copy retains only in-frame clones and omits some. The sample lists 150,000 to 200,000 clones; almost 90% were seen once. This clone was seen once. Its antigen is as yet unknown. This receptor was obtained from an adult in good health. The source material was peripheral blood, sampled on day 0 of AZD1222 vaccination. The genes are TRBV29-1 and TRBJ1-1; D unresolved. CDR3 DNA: TGCAGCGTGCCTACAAGAAGCACTGAAGCTTTCTTT. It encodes CSVPTRSTEAFF.